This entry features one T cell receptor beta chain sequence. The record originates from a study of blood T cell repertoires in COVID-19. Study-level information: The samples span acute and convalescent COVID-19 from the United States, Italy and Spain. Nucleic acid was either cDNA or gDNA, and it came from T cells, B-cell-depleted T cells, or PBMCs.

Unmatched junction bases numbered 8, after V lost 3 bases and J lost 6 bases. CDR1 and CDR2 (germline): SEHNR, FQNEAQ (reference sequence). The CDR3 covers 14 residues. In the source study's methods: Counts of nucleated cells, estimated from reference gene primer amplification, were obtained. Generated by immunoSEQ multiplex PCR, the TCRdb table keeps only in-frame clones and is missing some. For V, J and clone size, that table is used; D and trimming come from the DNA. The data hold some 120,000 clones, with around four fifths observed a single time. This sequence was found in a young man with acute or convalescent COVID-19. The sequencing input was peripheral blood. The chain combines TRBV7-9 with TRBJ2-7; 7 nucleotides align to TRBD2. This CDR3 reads CASSFLGSSGEQYV. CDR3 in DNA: TGTGCCAGCAGCTTTTTGGGTTCTAGCGGCGAGCAGTACGTC.